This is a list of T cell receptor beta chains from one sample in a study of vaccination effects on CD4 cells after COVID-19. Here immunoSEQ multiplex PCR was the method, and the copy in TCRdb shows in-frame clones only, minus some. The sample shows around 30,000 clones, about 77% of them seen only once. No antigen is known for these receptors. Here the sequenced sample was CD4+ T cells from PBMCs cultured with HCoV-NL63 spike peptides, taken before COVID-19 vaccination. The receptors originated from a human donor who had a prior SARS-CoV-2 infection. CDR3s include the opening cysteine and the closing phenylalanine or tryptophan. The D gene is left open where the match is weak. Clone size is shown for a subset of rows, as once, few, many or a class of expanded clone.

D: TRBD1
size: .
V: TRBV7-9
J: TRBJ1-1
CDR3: CASSLEGTGKAFF
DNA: TGTGCCAGCAGCTTAGAGGGGACAGGGAAGGCTTTCTTT

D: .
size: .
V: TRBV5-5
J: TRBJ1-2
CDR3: CASSLARETYGYTF
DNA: TGTGCCAGCAGCTTGGCCAGGGAAACGTACGGCTACACCTTC

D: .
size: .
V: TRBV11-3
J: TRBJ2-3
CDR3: CASSPRRGPDTQYF
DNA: TGTGCCAGCAGCCCCCGACGCGGCCCAGATACGCAGTATTTT

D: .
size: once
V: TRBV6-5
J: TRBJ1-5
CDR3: CASTRQTSNQPQHF
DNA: TGTGCCAGCACGAGACAGACAAGCAATCAGCCCCAGCATTTT

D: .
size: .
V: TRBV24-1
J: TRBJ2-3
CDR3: CATSDGGWGTHMTDTQYF
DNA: TGTGCCACCAGTGACGGGGGATGGGGGACCCACATGACAGATACGCAGTATTTT

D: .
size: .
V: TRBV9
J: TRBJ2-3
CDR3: CASSVGAGSTDTQYF
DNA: TGTGCCAGCAGCGTAGGTGCCGGTAGCACAGATACGCAGTATTTT

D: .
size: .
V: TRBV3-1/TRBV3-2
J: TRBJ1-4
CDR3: CASSRRGTFGKLFF
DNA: TGTGCCAGCAGCCGAAGGGGTACTTTTGGAAAACTGTTTTTT

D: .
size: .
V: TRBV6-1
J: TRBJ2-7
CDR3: CASSEAHREYEQYF
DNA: TGTGCCAGCAGTGAAGCCCATCGGGAATACGAGCAGTACTTC

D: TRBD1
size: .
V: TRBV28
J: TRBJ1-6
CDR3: CASSLLTGGGSPLHF
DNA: TGTGCCAGCAGTTTACTGACAGGGGGAGGCTCACCCCTCCACTTT

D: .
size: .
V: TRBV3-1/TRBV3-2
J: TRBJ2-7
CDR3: CASSRSQDLSYEQYF
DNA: TGTGCCAGCAGCCGATCCCAGGATTTATCCTACGAGCAGTACTTC

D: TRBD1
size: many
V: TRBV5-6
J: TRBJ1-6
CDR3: CASSPGTGGRQNSPLHF
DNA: TGTGCCAGCAGCCCTGGGACAGGGGGCCGACAAAATTCACCCCTCCACTTT

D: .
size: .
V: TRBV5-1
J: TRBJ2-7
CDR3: CASSVAGTRSYEQYF
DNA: TGCGCCAGCAGCGTGGCCGGGACTCGATCCTACGAGCAGTACTTC

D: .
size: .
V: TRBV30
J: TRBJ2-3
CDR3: CAQTLRDWGTDTQYF
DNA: TGTGCTCAAACCCTCCGGGACTGGGGCACAGATACGCAGTATTTT

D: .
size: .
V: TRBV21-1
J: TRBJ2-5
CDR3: CASSKSSGGYQETQYF
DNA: TGTGCCAGCAGCAAATCCAGCGGGGGATACCAAGAGACCCAGTACTTC

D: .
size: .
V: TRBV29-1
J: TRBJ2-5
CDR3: CSGLLRDLQETQYF
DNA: TGCAGCGGGCTACTCCGGGACTTACAAGAGACCCAGTACTTC

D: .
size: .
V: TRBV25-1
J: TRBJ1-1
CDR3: CASSEGQGTLAFF
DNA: TGTGCCAGCAGTGAAGGTCAGGGTACGTTAGCTTTCTTT

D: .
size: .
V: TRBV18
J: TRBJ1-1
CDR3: CASSPLVGNTEAFF
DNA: TGTGCCAGCTCACCTCTAGTGGGGAACACTGAAGCTTTCTTT

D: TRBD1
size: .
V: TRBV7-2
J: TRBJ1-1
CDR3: CASSLVREGGPTEAFF
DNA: TGTGCCAGCAGCTTAGTACGGGAAGGGGGCCCCACTGAAGCTTTCTTT

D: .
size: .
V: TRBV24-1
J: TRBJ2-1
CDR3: CASGRSSYNEQFF
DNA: TGTGCCAGCGGGCGGAGCTCCTACAATGAGCAGTTCTTC

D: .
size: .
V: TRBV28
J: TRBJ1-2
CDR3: CASSLWGSGYGYTF
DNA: TGTGCCAGCAGTTTATGGGGGTCTGGCTATGGCTACACCTTC

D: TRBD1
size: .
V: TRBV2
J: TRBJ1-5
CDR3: CASSRQGVGSSAVVQPQHF
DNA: TGTGCCAGCAGTCGACAGGGGGTGGGATCCTCCGCGGTGGTTCAGCCCCAGCATTTT

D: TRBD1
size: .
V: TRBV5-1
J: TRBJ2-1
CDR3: CASSWAGGAVGNEQFF
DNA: TGCGCCAGCAGCTGGGCAGGGGGCGCGGTAGGCAATGAGCAGTTCTTC

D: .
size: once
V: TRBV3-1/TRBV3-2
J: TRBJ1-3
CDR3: CASSQAWAGNTIYF
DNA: TGTGCCAGCAGCCAAGCCTGGGCGGGAAACACCATATATTTT

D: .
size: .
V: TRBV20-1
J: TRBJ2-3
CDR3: CSASGAGSTDTQYF
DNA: TGCAGTGCTAGTGGGGCAGGGAGTACAGATACGCAGTATTTT

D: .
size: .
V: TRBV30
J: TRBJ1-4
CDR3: CAWSVQRETVAYSANEKLFF
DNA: TGTGCCTGGAGTGTACAACGGGAGACAGTGGCCTATTCGGCTAATGAAAAACTGTTTTTT

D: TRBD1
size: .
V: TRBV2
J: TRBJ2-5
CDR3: CASGDRGRGIKYF
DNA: TGTGCCAGCGGGGACAGGGGGCGCGGTATTAAGTACTTC

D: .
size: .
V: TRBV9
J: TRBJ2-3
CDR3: CASSVDGASGDTQYF
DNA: TGTGCCAGCAGCGTAGATGGAGCGTCGGGAGATACGCAGTATTTT

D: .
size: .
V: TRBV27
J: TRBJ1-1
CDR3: CASKLYFNTEAFF
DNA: TGTGCCAGCAAACTGTACTTCAACACTGAAGCTTTCTTT

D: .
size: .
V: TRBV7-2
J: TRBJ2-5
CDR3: CASSLRTIQETQYF
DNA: TGTGCCAGCAGCTTACGGACAATCCAAGAGACCCAGTACTTC

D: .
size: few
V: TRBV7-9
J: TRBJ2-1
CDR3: CASSSALWGDEQFF
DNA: TGTGCCAGCAGCTCCGCATTATGGGGGGATGAGCAGTTCTTC

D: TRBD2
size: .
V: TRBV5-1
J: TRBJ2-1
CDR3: CASSPPTSANEQFF
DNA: TGCGCCAGCAGCCCACCGACTAGCGCAAATGAGCAGTTCTTC

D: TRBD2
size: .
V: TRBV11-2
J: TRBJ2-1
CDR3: CASSLGTSLNPYNEQFF
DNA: TGTGCCAGCAGCTTAGGGACTAGCCTAAATCCCTACAATGAGCAGTTCTTC

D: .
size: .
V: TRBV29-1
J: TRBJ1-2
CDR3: CSVGNRDGYTF
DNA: TGCAGCGTTGGCAACAGGGATGGCTACACCTTC

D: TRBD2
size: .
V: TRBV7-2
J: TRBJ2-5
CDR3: CASSLGLAGRETQYF
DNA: TGTGCCAGCAGCTTGGGACTAGCGGGTCGAGAGACCCAGTACTTC

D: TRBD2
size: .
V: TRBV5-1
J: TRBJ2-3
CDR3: CASSLGLAGSTDTQYF
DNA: TGCGCCAGCAGCTTGGGGCTAGCGGGAAGCACAGATACGCAGTATTTT

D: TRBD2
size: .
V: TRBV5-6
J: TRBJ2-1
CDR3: CASSLDAGELYNEQFF
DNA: TGTGCCAGCAGCTTGGATGCGGGGGAGCTTTACAATGAGCAGTTCTTC

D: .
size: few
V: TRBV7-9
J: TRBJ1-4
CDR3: CASSPQEGTNEKLFF
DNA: TGTGCCAGCAGCCCACAGGAAGGCACTAATGAAAAACTGTTTTTT

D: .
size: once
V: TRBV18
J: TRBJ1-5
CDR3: CASSPGGGNQPQHF
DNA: TGTGCCAGCTCACCAGGGGGGGGAAATCAGCCCCAGCATTTT

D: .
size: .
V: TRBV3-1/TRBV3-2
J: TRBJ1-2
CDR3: CASSQGAGWYGYTF
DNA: TGTGCCAGCAGCCAAGGCGCAGGTTGGTATGGCTACACCTTC

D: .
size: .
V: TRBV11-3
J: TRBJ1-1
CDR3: CASSLGRMNTEAFF
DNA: TGTGCCAGCAGCTTAGGGCGAATGAACACTGAAGCTTTCTTT

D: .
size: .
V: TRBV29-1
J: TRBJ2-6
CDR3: CSVGNSRSGANVLTF
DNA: TGCAGCGTTGGCAACAGCCGATCTGGGGCCAACGTCCTGACTTTC

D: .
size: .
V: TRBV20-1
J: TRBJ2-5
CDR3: CSALKRETQYF
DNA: TGCAGTGCCCTGAAACGGGAGACCCAGTACTTC

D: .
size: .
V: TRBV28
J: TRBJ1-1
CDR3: CASRTEALNTEAFF
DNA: TGTGCCAGCAGGACCGAGGCTCTTAACACTGAAGCTTTCTTT

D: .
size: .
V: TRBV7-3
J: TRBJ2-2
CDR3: CASSLGTGELFF
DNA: TGTGCCAGCAGCTTAGGCACCGGGGAGCTGTTTTTT

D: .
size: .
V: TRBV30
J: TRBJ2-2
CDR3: CAWSGANTGELFF
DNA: TGTGCCTGGAGTGGGGCCAACACCGGGGAGCTGTTTTTT

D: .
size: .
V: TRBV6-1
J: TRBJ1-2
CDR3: CASSEGDGQTYGYTF
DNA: TGTGCCAGCAGTGAAGGGGACGGACAGACTTATGGCTACACCTTC

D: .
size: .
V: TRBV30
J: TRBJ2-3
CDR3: CAWESKATDTQYF
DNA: TGTGCCTGGGAGTCGAAGGCCACAGATACGCAGTATTTT

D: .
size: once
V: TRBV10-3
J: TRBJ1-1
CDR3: CAISDSKIWEAFF
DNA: TGTGCCATCAGTGATTCCAAAATTTGGGAAGCTTTCTTT